The TCR beta chain described here comes from a study of T-cell reconstitution after alpha-beta-depleted transplantation in children. This clonotype appeared a few times. Its antigen remains unidentified. The TCRbeta library incorporated unique molecular identifiers. One entry per CDR3 protein results from TCRdb running MiXCR on the PCR reads. Of about 400,000 distinct CDR3 sequences listed, roughly 15% are singletons. General study findings and limits: Fresh T-cell production supplied most of the T-cell counts and diversity seen one year after transplant. At around two months after transplant, the alpha-beta T cells were reportedly derived from several hundred expanded clones that came from non-depleted graft cells.

The source material was PBMCs, mostly from graft donor cells, sampled 360 days after TCRalphabeta/CD19-depleted stem cell transplant. This TCR was sampled from a boy younger than two who had a stem cell transplant for Wiskott-Aldrich syndrome, so the T cells may come from the graft donor.

The DNA for the CDR3 is TGTGCCAGCAGTTACTCGATACAGGGGAGGAGCGGGGAGCTGTTTTTT. Its translation is CASSYSIQGRSGELFF. The chain employs TRBV6-5 and TRBJ2-2; D perhaps matches TRBD1 (7 bases). This CDR3 comprises 16 residues. The V end lost 0 bases, the J end lost 7 bases, and 15 bases lay between the germline ends. The V gene's germline CDR1 is MNHEY and CDR2 SVGAGI.